This T cell receptor beta chain was found in a study of cytomegalovirus exposure and HLA in healthy donors. Study overall: Earlier work reported 100 million or so unique TCR beta sequences from 150 million to 200 million T cells.

Unrecorded immune exposures were likely, despite nominal health at sampling. Study-wide findings and caveats: In a later analysis, DRB1 alleles had the most associated TCRs; HLA-C alleles the fewest. HLA alleles showed associations with 16,951 TCR beta sequences in a later analysis, at a 0.05 false discovery rate.

In its sample, this clone was seen a few times. Its antigen is as yet unknown. Both 60 Vbeta primers and 13 Jbeta primers went into the PCR. Profiled with immunoSEQ multiplex PCR; TCRdb holds only in-frame clones, not every one. Of 75,000 to 95,000 clones listed, roughly two thirds were seen once; the top ten hold around 6.5%. V lost 3 bases, J lost 7 bases, and 9 bases lay in between. This CDR3 contains 12 residues. Germline-derived CDR1 and CDR2 are MNHEY and SVGAGI. The clonotype comes from a woman aged 30 to 39 in good health and CMV-seronegative. The genes are TRBV6-5 and TRBJ1-1; the D gene is possibly TRBD1 (6 bases). Material: PBMCs. CDR3 DNA sequence: TGTGCCAGCAGTTATCCAGGGGTTGAAGCTTTCTTT. It is translated as CASSYPGVEAFF.